The subject of this entry is one T cell receptor (beta chain). These data come from a study of blood T cell repertoires in COVID-19. For the study at large: COVID-19 samples from acute and convalescent phases originated in the United States, Italy and Spain. PBMCs, B-cell-depleted T cells, or T cells were the source of the cDNA or gDNA that made up the material.

Methods used by the authors: For nucleated cells, counts were estimated from reference gene primer amplification. Assay: immunoSEQ multiplex PCR; the TCRdb copy retains only in-frame clones and omits some. Clone size and the V and J calls come from that table; the DNA yielded D and trimming. Among over 85,000 clones, around 87% were seen once, and the ten largest hold 4.5% to 5.5%. The sequence was obtained from a man between 35 and 55 years old with acute or convalescent COVID-19. Sequencing used peripheral blood.

For the CDR3, the DNA is TGTGCCAGCAGCGTAGGCTCGACTAGCGGCGTTAAAGATGAGCAGTTCTTC. Translation gives CASSVGSTSGVKDEQFF. The chain uses TRBV9 and TRBJ2-1, with 9 bases aligning to TRBD2. The germline V gene has CDR1 SGDLS and CDR2 YYNGEE. The CDR3 loop spans 17 amino acids. V lost 0 bases and J lost 8; bases outside the gene matches: 12.